This entry lists 31 T cell receptor beta chains sequenced from one sample in a study of blood T cell repertoires in COVID-19. The repertoire was sequenced with immunoSEQ multiplex PCR; TCRdb's copy has only in-frame clones and lacks some. The sample has about 160,000 clones, roughly four fifths seen once. The source material was peripheral blood. The receptors were gathered from a man aged 70 or older who had recovered from COVID-19.

The chain is built from TRBV10-3 and TRBJ1-2; D is perhaps TRBD1 (5 bases). Germline loops: CDR1 ENHRY, CDR2 SYGVKD. With 0 bases removed from V and 4 bases from J, the gap between germline ends came to 18 bases. CDR3 length equals 17 residues. The DNA for the CDR3 is TGTGCCATCAGTGAGTCGCCGGGGGGAGGGCACCCCTATGGCTACACCTTC. It is translated as CAISESPGGGHPYGYTF.

V and J are TRBV28 and TRBJ1-4, with D perhaps TRBD1 (5 bases). V gave up 3 bases and J gave up 0 bases, with 8 bases separating them. Germline-derived CDR1 and CDR2 are MDHEN and SYDVKM. The CDR3 extends over 15 amino acids. CDR3 bases: TGTGCCAGCAGTTTCGGGGGGGCAACTAATGAAAAACTGTTTTTT. Its translation is CASSFGGATNEKLFF.

The rearrangement uses TRBV6-5 and TRBJ1-5; the match to TRBD1 covers 8 bases. From germline, CDR1 is MNHEY and CDR2 SVGAGI. J was trimmed by 3 bases and V by 7 bases; bases with no gene match: 5. The CDR3 spans 14 residues. The CDR3 is CASKKTGDNQPQHF. The DNA of the CDR3 is TGTGCCAGCAAAAAGACAGGGGACAATCAGCCCCAGCATTTT.

The J gene is TRBJ2-3, the V gene TRBV7-2; D call uncertain. Looked up from germline, CDR1 is SGHTA and CDR2 is FQGNSA. The CDR3 runs to 14 residues. The ends were cut back, 0 bases at V and 0 bases at J, with 4 bases in the middle. CDR3: CASSLATSTDTQYF. The CDR3 region has the DNA TGTGCCAGCAGCTTAGCGACTAGCACAGATACGCAGTATTTT.

This chain connects TRBV2 to TRBJ2-7, with 8 bases aligning to TRBD1. The CDR3 runs to 13 residues. Germline-derived CDR1 and CDR2 are SNHLY and FYNNEI. V was pared by 6 bases and J by 4 bases, with 5 bases of the junction left unmatched. The CDR3 DNA follows: TGTGCCAGCAGCAGGGGGCACCAGTACGAGCAGTACTTC. Translating it yields CASSRGHQYEQYF.

This clone was seen a few times. This rearrangement joins TRBV7-2 to TRBJ2-3, with TRBD2 matching over 8 bases. The ends lost 5 bases at V and 0 bases at J; junction bases unmatched: 4. CDR1 and CDR2 from the germline V gene are SGHTA and FQGNSA. There are 15 residues in the CDR3. CDR3 sequence reads: CASSTSGYSTDTQYF. In DNA form, the CDR3 reads TGTGCCAGCAGCACTAGCGGCTATAGCACAGATACGCAGTATTTT.

The rearrangement uses TRBV7-2 and TRBJ2-1, with D possibly being TRBD2 (6 bases). Germline loops: CDR1 SGHTA, CDR2 FQGNSA. V was trimmed by 5 bases and J by 6 bases, leaving 11 bases between them. The CDR3 runs 13 residues. The CDR3 is CASSLGLRNEQFF. The CDR3 DNA reads TGTGCCAGCAGCCTGGGACTCCGCAATGAGCAGTTCTTC.

This clone was found a few times. The J gene is TRBJ2-2, the V gene TRBV5-4; 9 nucleotides line up with TRBD2. The germline gives CDR1 SGHNT, CDR2 YYREEE (reference sequence). V gave up 4 bases and J gave up 6 bases; unmatched junction bases: 10. This CDR3 region has 16 residues. CDR3 protein: CASSPTSGKASGELFF. In DNA form, the CDR3 reads TGTGCCAGCAGCCCGACTAGCGGCAAAGCGTCCGGGGAGCTGTTTTTT.

This clone has more than one count but fewer than ten. The rearrangement links TRBV9 to TRBJ1-1; TRBD1 is a possible D gene (6 bases). This CDR3 contains 15 residues. From germline, CDR1 is SGDLS and CDR2 YYNGEE. V lost 4 bases and J 0 bases, leaving 13 bases between the germline ends. CDR3 protein: CASSPRDNMNTEAFF. The CDR3 nucleotides are TGTGCCAGCAGCCCGAGGGACAACATGAACACTGAAGCTTTCTTT.

The chain is built from TRBV2 and TRBJ2-7; maybe TRBD1 (6 bases). The CDR3 is made up of 13 amino acids. The V and J ends lost 7 bases and 0 bases respectively, with 10 bases between them. Germline V gene lookup returns CDR1 SNHLY and CDR2 FYNNEI. DNA for the CDR3: TGTGCCAGCAACTCAGGGGACTCCTACGAGCAGTACTTC. Translation gives CASNSGDSYEQYF.

The chain carries TRBV5-1 and TRBJ1-2; D possibly corresponds to TRBD1 (5 bases). In germline, CDR1 is SGHRS, CDR2 YFSETQ. The V end was cut by 4 bases, the J end by 0 bases, with 10 bases between. This CDR3 region has 14 residues. DNA of the CDR3: TGCGCCAGCAGCACGGACACCCCTAACTATGGCTACACCTTC. Translation gives CASSTDTPNYGYTF.

The rearrangement uses TRBV21-1 and TRBJ1-3. TRBV21-1 is a listed pseudogene. There are 13 residues in the CDR3. In DNA, the CDR3 is TGTGCCAGCGGAACTATCTCTGGAAACACCATATATTTT. Translated, it gives CASGTISGNTIYF.

The chain recombines TRBV9 with TRBJ2-1, with a possible D match to TRBD2 (7 bases). The V and J ends lost 3 bases and 3 bases respectively, with 13 bases between them. This CDR3 contains 15 residues. CDR1 is SGDLS and CDR2 is YYNGEE in the germline V gene. CDR3 region: CASSEGGGNYNEQFF. Written as DNA, the CDR3 is TGTGCCAGCAGCGAAGGGGGAGGGAACTACAATGAGCAGTTCTTC.

The gene calls are TRBV28 and TRBJ2-7; D remains unclear. V lost 1 base to trimming and J lost 2 bases, with 6 bases between them. The CDR3 runs to 13 residues. The V gene's germline CDR1 is MDHEN and CDR2 SYDVKM. The CDR3 DNA reads as TGTGCCAGCAGTTTATCCCCGGCCTACGAGCAGTACTTC. It is translated as CASSLSPAYEQYF.

The rearrangement uses TRBV11-3 and TRBJ2-2, with 10 bases identical to TRBD2. The CDR3 is 15 amino acids. J gave up 5 bases and V 4 bases, and 4 bases lay outside the gene matches. Germline CDR1 SGHNT, CDR2 YENEEA. The CDR3: CASSSQREGTGELFF. The CDR3 bases are TGTGCCAGCAGCTCTCAGCGGGAGGGGACCGGGGAGCTGTTTTTT. Looking up the rest from reference TRBV11-3 and TRBJ2-2 gives the full variable domain: EAGVVQSPRYKIIEKKQPVAFWCNPISGHNTLYWYLQNLGQGPELLIRYENEEAVDDSQLPKDRFSAERLKGVDSTLKIQPAELGDSAVYLCASSSQREGTGELFFGEGSRLTVL.

The chain combines TRBV7-2 with TRBJ2-7, with 8 bases identical to TRBD2. The germline CDR1 and CDR2 sequences are SGHTA and FQGNSA. This CDR3 region has 16 residues. V lost 5 bases to trimming and J lost 2 bases; unmatched junction nucleotides: 11. The CDR3 sequence is CASSIFSGNRAYEQYF. CDR3 nucleotides: TGTGCCAGCAGCATATTTAGCGGGAATCGAGCCTACGAGCAGTACTTC.

This rearrangement joins TRBV7-2 to TRBJ2-5; 9 nucleotides match TRBD2. The junction had 4 bases not matched to a gene; V was cut back by 0 bases and J by 2 bases. The CDR3 length is 16 residues. Looked up from germline, CDR1 is SGHTA and CDR2 is FQGNSA. CDR3 nucleotides: TGTGCCAGCAGCTTAGCCAGGCTAGCGGGGCAAGAGACCCAGTACTTC. Translating it yields CASSLARLAGQETQYF. Full variable domain (rest looked up from reference TRBV7-2 and TRBJ2-5): GAGVSQSPSNKVTEKGKDVELRCDPISGHTALYWYRQSLGQGLEFLIYFQGNSAPDKSGLPSDRFSAERTGGSVSTLTIQRTQQEDSAVYLCASSLARLAGQETQYFGPGTRLLVL.

The chain employs TRBV10-3 and TRBJ2-7; D perhaps matches TRBD1 (5 bases). V gave up 3 bases and J gave up 4 bases, with 16 bases separating them. Germline loops: CDR1 ENHRY, CDR2 SYGVKD. This CDR3 has 15 residues. CDR3 amino acids: CAISDVQGYRYEQYF. DNA for the CDR3: TGTGCCATCAGTGATGTGCAGGGCTACAGGTACGAGCAGTACTTC.

The chain couples TRBV7-6 to TRBJ2-1; 9 bases match TRBD2. The CDR3 length is 15 residues. V shed 5 bases, J shed 8 bases, and the junction held 10 bases outside the gene matches. Germline values: CDR1 SGHVS, CDR2 FNYEAQ. CDR3 nucleotides: TGTGCCAGCAGCCCCTCCGGACTAGCGTTCGATGAGCAGTTCTTC. Its protein is CASSPSGLAFDEQFF.

The chain carries TRBV10-3 and TRBJ2-7; weak D call: TRBD2 (5 bases). The CDR3 length is 11 residues. V was pared by 10 bases and J by 6 bases, with 13 bases between. In germline, CDR1 is ENHRY, CDR2 SYGVKD. CDR3 DNA: TGTGCCACCCTCGGGGAACTCGAGCAGTACTTC. It codes for CATLGELEQYF.

J is TRBJ2-1 and V is TRBV7-9; TRBD2 agrees at 12 bases. The CDR3 sequence is 17 residues long. J was trimmed by 5 bases and V by 6 bases; bases with no gene match: 11. Germline V gives CDR1 SEHNR, CDR2 FQNEAQ (reference sequence). In DNA, the CDR3 is TGTGCCAGCAGACTAGTCCCGACTAGCGGGAGTAACAATGAGCAGTTCTTC. Translated: CASRLVPTSGSNNEQFF.

The chain employs TRBV5-1 and TRBJ2-7; 8 positions match TRBD1. Germline trimming cut 4 bases from V and 6 bases from J; bases unmatched to any gene: 9. Germline values: CDR1 SGHRS, CDR2 YFSETQ. The CDR3 sequence is 14 residues long. The CDR3 protein is CASSDRGRPSEQYF. The CDR3 region has the DNA TGCGCCAGCAGCGACAGGGGCCGCCCCTCCGAGCAGTACTTC. Full variable domain (missing parts from reference TRBV5-1 and TRBJ2-7): KAGVTQTPRYLIKTRGQQVTLSCSPISGHRSVSWYQQTPGQGLQFLFEYFSETQRNKGNFPGRFSGRQFSNSRSEMNVSTLELGDSALYLCASSDRGRPSEQYFGPGTRLTVT.

This chain uses TRBV7-3 with TRBJ1-6, with 8 bases lining up with TRBD1. There are 17 residues in the CDR3. Trimming cost V 4 bases and J 9 bases; bases outside gene matches: 14. CDR1 is SGHTA, CDR2 FQGTGA, per germline. For the CDR3, the DNA is TGTGCCAGCAGCTCCGGACAGGGAGGGTACCTCAGTTCACCCCTCCACTTT. Translation: CASSSGQGGYLSSPLHF.

This chain joins TRBV5-8 and TRBJ1-5, with 12 bases fitting TRBD1. From germline, CDR1 is SGHTS and CDR2 YDEGEE. The CDR3 spans 18 residues. The V and J ends lost 5 bases and 2 bases, in that order; junction bases with no gene match: 11. In DNA, the CDR3 is TGTGCCAGCAGTCTCCCGGGACAGGGGGCAATGGGCAATCAGCCCCAGCATTTT. Translating gives CASSLPGQGAMGNQPQHF.

This clone showed up just once. The chain employs TRBV29-1 and TRBJ2-7; weak D call: TRBD1 (6 bases). CDR3 size: 14 residues. Trimming removed 6 bases at V and 0 bases at J, with 15 bases between. Germline CDR1 reads SQVTM; CDR2 reads ANQGSEA. In DNA form, the CDR3 reads TGCAGCGTCAAAGGACAGCAAAGCTCCTACGAGCAGTACTTC. Residues: CSVKGQQSSYEQYF.

The gene calls are TRBV27 and TRBJ2-3, with TRBD2 matching over 11 bases. The CDR3 is 13 amino acids. Germline V gene data show CDR1 as MNHEY and CDR2 as SMNVEV (reference sequence). J lost 8 bases, V lost 5 bases, and 3 bases had no gene match. The CDR3: CASSPTSGVTQYF. In DNA, the CDR3 is TGTGCCAGCAGTCCGACTAGCGGGGTTACGCAGTATTTT.

CDR3 protein: CASSHRALVVSGELFF. The CDR3 region has the DNA TGTGCCAGCAGCCACCGGGCACTAGTGGTCTCCGGGGAGCTGTTTTTT. The rearrangement joins TRBV6-2 or TRBV6-3 to TRBJ2-2; TRBD2 might be the D (5 bases). The CDR3 is 16 residues long. Per the germline V gene, CDR1 is MNHEY and CDR2 is SVGEGT. Deletions cut 6 bases from V and 6 bases from J, with 20 bases between.

The rearrangement uses TRBV28 and TRBJ2-1, with D perhaps matching TRBD1 (6 bases). Trimming cost V 5 bases and J 0 bases, with 20 bases left between them. The CDR3 totals 18 residues. CDR1 and CDR2 (germline): MDHEN, SYDVKM. The chain's CDR3 is CASSGIQGIEPSYNEQFF. The CDR3 bases are TGTGCCAGCAGTGGGATACAGGGAATAGAACCCTCCTACAATGAGCAGTTCTTC.

This chain uses TRBV5-1 with TRBJ1-2; D call uncertain. This CDR3 has 13 residues. V was cut by 0 bases and J by 5 bases, with 8 bases left in between. Germline loops: CDR1 SGHRS, CDR2 YFSETQ. The CDR3 DNA sequence: TGCGCCAGCAGCTTGGAAACACGATATGGCTACACCTTC. Translating gives CASSLETRYGYTF.

The chain uses TRBV6-5 and TRBJ2-7; a possible D gene is TRBD2 (6 bases). CDR1 is MNHEY, CDR2 SVGAGI, per germline. CDR3 size: 13 residues. V was trimmed by 9 bases and J by 2 bases, leaving 14 bases between them. CDR3 amino acids: CASTGTLAYEQYF. CDR3 coding DNA: TGTGCCAGTACCGGGACTCTTGCCTACGAGCAGTACTTC.

V usage is TRBV4-1 and J usage is TRBJ1-4; 8 bases agree with TRBD1. V lost 5 bases, J lost 7 bases, and 9 bases stayed unmatched. The CDR3 extends over 15 amino acids. CDR1 is MGHRA, CDR2 YSYEKL, per germline. The CDR3 sequence is CASSGNRGIGEKLFF. CDR3 bases: TGCGCCAGCAGCGGAAACAGGGGGATTGGTGAAAAACTGTTTTTT.